This TCR beta chain was documented in a study of cytomegalovirus exposure and HLA in healthy donors. Whole-study context: Among the roughly 400 genotyped donors, 81% were placed in the Caucasian-associated ancestry cluster.

Those who donated were healthy bone marrow donors. 13 Jbeta primers and 60 Vbeta primers were used for the PCR. Generated by immunoSEQ multiplex PCR, the TCRdb table keeps only in-frame clones and is missing some. The table lists about 150,000 clones, approximately 76% of them singletons. The study's findings and limits: HLA alleles were associated with some 16,000 TCR beta sequences in a later analysis at 0.05 false discovery rate. Later, an analysis showed that TCR beta chains associated with HLA were more clonally expanded than others that were equally common.

Notes on this clone: The antigen is unknown.

Sequences were obtained from PBMCs. This receptor was identified in a man in his forties or fifties in good health and CMV-seronegative.

CDR3 protein: CASSSQQGVDNYGYTF. The DNA of the CDR3 is TGCGCCAGCAGCTCCCAACAGGGGGTGGACAACTATGGCTACACCTTC. J is TRBJ1-2 and V is TRBV5-1; TRBD1 aligns across 8 bases. With V trimmed by 3 bases and J by 2 bases, 9 bases remained unmatched. The CDR3 is made up of 16 amino acids. CDR1 and CDR2 (germline): SGHRS, YFSETQ.